Listed below are T cell receptor beta chains from one sample, sequenced in a study of blood T cell repertoires in COVID-19. The repertoire was sequenced with immunoSEQ multiplex PCR; TCRdb's copy has only in-frame clones and lacks some. The table includes about 440,000 clones, 70% to 90% detected once. Sequencing input: PBMCs or T cells enriched from blood (not recorded which). The receptors shown here come from a woman aged 18-35 years with acute COVID-19. The CDR3 runs from the conserved cysteine through the conserved F or W. Each record gives: J gene, D gene, clone size, V gene, CDR3 DNA, CDR3 protein. A D gene is named only where the DNA matches it firmly. Only some rows state a clone size, as once, few, many or a class for expanded clones.

>TRBJ2-5|-|-|TRBV4-1
TGCGCCAGCAGCCTTAGTAGCCGGGAGGAGACCCAGTACTTC
CASSLSSREETQYF
>TRBJ2-1|-|-|TRBV6-4
TGTGCCAGCAGTGCCGACGGGGGTGCCTACAATGAGCAGTTCTTC
CASSADGGAYNEQFF
>TRBJ2-2|-|-|TRBV21-1
TGTGCCAGCAGCATATTCCACACCGCCGGGGAGCTGTTTTTT
CASSIFHTAGELFF
>TRBJ2-3|TRBD2|-|TRBV19
TGTGCCAGTGGGGCGGGGGACACAGATACGCAGTATTTT
CASGAGDTDTQYF
>TRBJ1-5|-|-|TRBV6-2/TRBV6-3
TGTGCCAGCAGTTACTCGAGTAATTATCAGCCCCAGCATTTT
CASSYSSNYQPQHF
>TRBJ1-4|-|-|TRBV15
TGTGCCACCAGCAGAGATCGAACAGGGCGTTTTTATGAAAAACTGTTTTTT
CATSRDRTGRFYEKLFF
>TRBJ1-2|-|-|TRBV19
TGTGCCAGTAGTAGGGACATGGGGAGCTATGGCTACACCTTC
CASSRDMGSYGYTF
>TRBJ1-1|TRBD1|-|TRBV6-5
TGTGCCAGCAGGAGGACAGGGGATAAGACTGAAGCTTTCTTT
CASRRTGDKTEAFF
>TRBJ1-5|-|-|TRBV19
TGTGCCAGTAATGTCCATTCCCTTATAGCAAATCAGCCCCAGCATTTT
CASNVHSLIANQPQHF
>TRBJ1-5|-|-|TRBV6-2/TRBV6-3
TGTGCCAGCAGTTTAAACATCAATCAGCCCCAGCATTTT
CASSLNINQPQHF
>TRBJ2-1|TRBD2|-|TRBV7-9
TGTGCCAGCAGCTTGACTAGCGGGACCTACAATGAGCAGTTCTTC
CASSLTSGTYNEQFF
>TRBJ1-5|-|once|TRBV19
TGTGCCAGTAGTATAGGTGACACATATAGCAATCAGCCCCAGCATTTT
CASSIGDTYSNQPQHF
>TRBJ1-1|-|-|TRBV12-3/TRBV12-4
TGTGCCAGCAGTTTGGCATCTGAAGCTTTCTTT
CASSLASEAFF
>TRBJ2-1|-|-|TRBV11-2
TGTGCCAGCAGCTTAGACAGGGGATCCTACAATGAGCAGTTCTTC
CASSLDRGSYNEQFF
>TRBJ1-1|-|-|TRBV5-1
TGCGCCAGCAGCTTGGCGGGGGACGGCTCGAACACTGAAGCTTTCTTT
CASSLAGDGSNTEAFF